This T cell receptor beta chain was recovered during a study of blood T cells in healthy people across ages. This CDR3 contains 16 residues. V was pared by 1 base and J by 4 bases, with 18 bases between. Germline CDR1 reads DFQATT; CDR2 reads SNEGSKA (reference sequence). In this sample, this clonotype turned up a few times. Then a second PCR, running roughly 7 to 11 cycles, was carried out with a sample-barcoded 5' primer and a J-beta primer mix. A tag from a template-switch adaptor with 12 random nucleotides marked each cDNA molecule. All samples yielded 3 million or more CDR3-containing paired-end reads. TCRdb reanalysed the 5' RACE reads using MiXCR and keeps one entry per CDR3 protein. The sample yields over a million distinct CDR3 sequences, roughly 43% seen once.

The TCR was taken from a woman between 18 and 29 years old in good health. The chain combines TRBV20-1 with TRBJ2-3; D is perhaps TRBD1 (6 bases). Source material: blood. The DNA for the CDR3 is TGCAGTGCTAGAGTTGTACAGGGCGCCGGGGCAGATACGCAGTATTTT. It yields the protein CSARVVQGAGADTQYF.